The next 8 T cell receptor beta chains were all read from a single sample in a study of blood T cell repertoires in COVID-19. Repertoires were generated with immunoSEQ multiplex PCR, while TCRdb's copy carries only in-frame clones and drops some. Among fewer than 200,000 clones listed, roughly nine tenths were seen once. Input material: peripheral blood. All receptors come from a man aged 18-30 years who had recovered from COVID-19.

The chain links TRBV20-1 to TRBJ2-7; TRBD1 matches 9 bases. The CDR3 has 11 amino acids. Per germline, CDR1 DFQATT and CDR2 SNEGSKA (reference sequence). The V segment lost 6 bases and the J segment 5 bases; nucleotides outside the gene matches: 2. CDR3: CSARTGDEQYF. CDR3 nucleotide sequence: TGCAGTGCAAGGACAGGGGACGAGCAGTACTTC.

This sequence joins TRBV2 and TRBJ2-1; D is possibly TRBD2 (5 bases). The ends were cut back, 2 bases at V and 15 bases at J, with 11 bases in the middle. Per the germline V gene, CDR1 is SNHLY and CDR2 is FYNNEI. The CDR3 extends over 11 amino acids. In nucleotides, the CDR3 is TGTGCCAGCAGTGAAAGAGCGGAAGGGTTCTTC. Protein: CASSERAEGFF.

The CDR3 DNA follows: TGCGCCAGCAGCTATCCCCGAGGGGCGGGGGGTGAAGCTTTCTTT. This codes for CASSYPRGAGGEAFF. The rearrangement links TRBV5-1 to TRBJ1-1; D may be TRBD1 (5 bases). Trimming removed 3 bases at V and 7 bases at J, with 19 bases between. The CDR3 extends over 15 amino acids. Germline-derived CDR1 and CDR2 are SGHRS and YFSETQ.

The rearrangement uses TRBV2 and TRBJ2-5; a weak D match, TRBD2 (5 bases). This CDR3 contains 15 residues. The germline CDR1 and CDR2 sequences are SNHLY and FYNNEI. Trimming stripped 8 bases from V and 5 bases from J, with 21 bases between. The CDR3 loop reads CASRGQSGRVETQYF. The DNA for the CDR3 is TGTGCCAGCCGGGGTCAAAGCGGCCGGGTGGAGACCCAGTACTTC.

The chain has TRBV25-1 and TRBJ2-1; D is perhaps TRBD1 (6 bases). Germline CDR1 is MGHDK and CDR2 is SYGVNS. V lost 1 base, J lost 6 bases, and 13 bases lay in between. CDR3 length equals 15 residues. In DNA, the CDR3 is TGTGCCAGCAGTGAATTCGGACAGCCATTCAATGAGCAGTTCTTC. Translation: CASSEFGQPFNEQFF.

J is TRBJ1-2 and V is TRBV20-1; D might be TRBD1 (5 bases). This CDR3 has 13 amino acids. Trimming removed 3 bases at V and 7 bases at J, with 15 bases between. Germline V gives CDR1 DFQATT, CDR2 SNEGSKA (reference sequence). The CDR3 loop is CSASLQIRGGYTF. In DNA, the CDR3 is TGCAGTGCTAGTTTACAGATAAGGGGTGGCTACACCTTC.

V gene TRBV29-1 combines with J gene TRBJ2-1; maybe TRBD1 (6 bases). V shed 2 bases and J shed 2 bases, with 13 bases lying between them. CDR1 and CDR2 from the germline V gene are SQVTM and ANQGSEA. There are 15 residues in the CDR3. CDR3 loop: CSVEWGTSPYNEQFF. CDR3 nucleotides: TGCAGCGTTGAATGGGGGACATCTCCCTACAATGAGCAGTTCTTC.

The chain uses TRBV10-3 and TRBJ2-7; the D is unclear. The CDR3 length is 16 residues. Germline V gene data show CDR1 as ENHRY and CDR2 as SYGVKD. V was shortened by 0 bases and J by 5 bases, with 17 bases between the two germline ends. CDR3 nucleotides: TGTGCCATCAGTGAGTCTTCACGTAGCCCGATCGACGAGCAGTACTTC. Translated: CAISESSRSPIDEQYF.